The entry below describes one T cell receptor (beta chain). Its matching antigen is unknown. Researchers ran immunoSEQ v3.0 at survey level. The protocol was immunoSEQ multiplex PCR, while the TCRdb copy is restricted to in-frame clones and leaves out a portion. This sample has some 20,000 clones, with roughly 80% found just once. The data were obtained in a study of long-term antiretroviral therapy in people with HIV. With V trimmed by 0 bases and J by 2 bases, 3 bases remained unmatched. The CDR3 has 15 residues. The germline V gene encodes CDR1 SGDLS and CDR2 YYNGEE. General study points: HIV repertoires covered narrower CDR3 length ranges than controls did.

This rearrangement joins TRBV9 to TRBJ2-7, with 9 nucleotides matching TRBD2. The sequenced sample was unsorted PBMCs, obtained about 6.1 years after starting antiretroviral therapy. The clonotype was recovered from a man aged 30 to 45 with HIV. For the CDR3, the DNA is TGTGCCAGCAGCGTAGCGGCGGGAGGGCCCTACGAGCAGTACTTC. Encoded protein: CASSVAAGGPYEQYF.